This TCR beta chain was found in a study of blood T cell repertoires in COVID-19. Overall study: COVID-19 samples from acute and convalescent phases originated in the United States, Italy and Spain.

The study recruited people aged roughly 18 to 95 years across more than 20 US areas. Cohorts were based on clinical histories the participants reported. Germline V gives CDR1 SGHAT, CDR2 FQNNGV. The CDR3 spans 13 residues. The V gene end was trimmed by 2 bases and the J gene end by 7 bases; junction bases not matched to a gene: 2. Original analysis: Amplified reference gene primers provided the basis for estimating nucleated cell counts. The data were produced by immunoSEQ multiplex PCR, yet TCRdb's version contains in-frame clones alone and is incomplete. From that table come the V and J calls and clone size; the DNA was used to work out D and trimming. The sample yields 380,000 or so clones, roughly 88% seen once.

The sequenced material came from PBMCs or T cells enriched from blood (not recorded which). The rearrangement joins TRBV11-2 to TRBJ2-1, with 7 bases lining up with TRBD1. The TCR sequence derives from a woman in her twenties or thirties with acute COVID-19. CDR3 in DNA: TGTGCCAGCAGCTTAAACAGGGGAAATGAGCAGTTCTTC. Encoded protein: CASSLNRGNEQFF.